This T cell receptor (beta chain) came from a study of cytomegalovirus exposure and HLA in healthy donors. The overall study: There were 90 million to 130 million unique TCR beta sequences, drawn from about 179 million T cells, in an earlier analysis.

Unrecorded immune exposures were likely, despite nominal health at sampling. The germline V and J ends were trimmed by 1 base and 5 bases, with 8 bases remaining between them. Germline V gene sequence: CDR1 SEHNR, CDR2 FQNEAQ (reference sequence). The CDR3 covers 14 residues. A word on this clone: Its antigen is currently unknown.

Study outcomes and limitations: A later analysis reportedly found that, within productive TCRs, an Asian-associated ancestry cluster had fewer N-insertions than the mean observed across the roughly 700 donors. Later analysis suggested most CMV-associated TCR beta chains were HLA-restricted.

A multiplex PCR was run with 60 Vbeta primers and 13 Jbeta primers. Here immunoSEQ multiplex PCR was the method, and the copy in TCRdb shows in-frame clones only, minus some. The sample carries 180,000 or so clones, 80% recorded once. The chain carries TRBV7-9 and TRBJ2-2; D is uncertain. Sample: PBMCs. The receptor was derived from a girl aged 5 to 17 in good health and CMV-seropositive. This CDR3 reads CASSLVLGTGELFF. As DNA, the CDR3 is TGTGCCAGCAGCTTAGTTCTCGGGACCGGGGAGCTGTTTTTT.